Listed here is a single TCR beta chain. The method was immunoSEQ multiplex PCR; TCRdb's version includes in-frame clones alone and lacks a portion of them. The data contain some 19,000 clones, around 86% of them seen just once; the ten biggest clones take up 17%. Germline loops: CDR1 LNHDA, CDR2 SQIVND (reference sequence). J lost 3 bases, V lost 4 bases, and 10 bases had no gene match. CDR3 length: 18 amino acids. This record belongs to a study of blood T cell repertoires in COVID-19. Study overall: COVID-19 samples from acute and convalescent phases originated in the United States, Italy and Spain.

This chain links TRBV19 with TRBJ2-4; 12 nucleotides align to TRBD2. Sequencing used peripheral blood. The sequence was collected from a man in his 70s with acute or convalescent COVID-19. In DNA form, the CDR3 reads TGTGCCAGTAGTACTAGCGGGAGGGCCACAGGGGGCAAAAACATTCAGTACTTC. As protein: CASSTSGRATGGKNIQYF.